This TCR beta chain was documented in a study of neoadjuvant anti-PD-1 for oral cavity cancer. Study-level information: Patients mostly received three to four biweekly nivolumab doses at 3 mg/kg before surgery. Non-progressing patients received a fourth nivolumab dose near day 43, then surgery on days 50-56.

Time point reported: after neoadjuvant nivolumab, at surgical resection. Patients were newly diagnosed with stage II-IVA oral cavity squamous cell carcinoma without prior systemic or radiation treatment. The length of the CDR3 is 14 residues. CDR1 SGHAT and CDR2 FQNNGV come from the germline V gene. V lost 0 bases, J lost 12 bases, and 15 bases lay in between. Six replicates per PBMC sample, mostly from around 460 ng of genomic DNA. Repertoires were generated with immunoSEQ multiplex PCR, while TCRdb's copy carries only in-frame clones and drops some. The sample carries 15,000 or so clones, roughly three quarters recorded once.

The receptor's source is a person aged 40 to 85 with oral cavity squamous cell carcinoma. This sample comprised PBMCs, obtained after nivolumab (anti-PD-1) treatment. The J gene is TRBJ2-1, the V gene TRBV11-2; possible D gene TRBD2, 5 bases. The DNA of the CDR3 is TGTGCCAGCAGCTTAGATGCGGGCCATCCGGCGCAGTTCTTC. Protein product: CASSLDAGHPAQFF.